This TCR beta chain was captured in a study of blood T cell repertoires in COVID-19. Study in general: The origin of the acute and convalescent COVID-19 samples was the United States, Italy and Spain. T cells, B-cell-depleted T cells, or PBMCs supplied cDNA or gDNA.

This table comes from immunoSEQ multiplex PCR, and its TCRdb copy is limited to in-frame clones, with some not included. Of around 120,000 clones in the sample, approximately 82% are singletons; the top ten hold 8% to 10%. V was cut by 1 base and J by 0 bases, with 9 bases left in between. Germline V gene data show CDR1 as SEHNR and CDR2 as FQNEAQ (reference sequence). The CDR3 is 15 residues long. The source material was peripheral blood. This sequence originates from a middle-aged man with active or convalescent COVID-19. V gene TRBV7-9 combines with J gene TRBJ1-2, with D hard to call. Here the CDR3 DNA reads TGTGCCAGCAGCTTAGAGTGGGCTACTAACTATGGCTACACCTTC. Translation: CASSLEWATNYGYTF.